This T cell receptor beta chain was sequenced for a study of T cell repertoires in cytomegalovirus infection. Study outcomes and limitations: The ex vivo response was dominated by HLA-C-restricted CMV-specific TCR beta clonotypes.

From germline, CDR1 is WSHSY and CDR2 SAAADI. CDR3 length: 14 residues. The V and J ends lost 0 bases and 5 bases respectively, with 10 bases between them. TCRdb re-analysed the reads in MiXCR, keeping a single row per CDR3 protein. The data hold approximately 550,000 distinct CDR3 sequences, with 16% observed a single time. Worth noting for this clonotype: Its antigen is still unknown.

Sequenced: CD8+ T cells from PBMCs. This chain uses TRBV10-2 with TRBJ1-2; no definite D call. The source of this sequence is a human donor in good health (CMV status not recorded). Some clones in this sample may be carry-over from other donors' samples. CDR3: CASSESFRLYGYTF. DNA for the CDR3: TGCGCCAGCAGTGAGTCTTTTAGGCTGTATGGCTACACCTTC.